This T cell receptor beta chain stems from a study of blood T cell repertoires in COVID-19. V dropped 3 bases and J dropped 7 bases, with 18 bases sitting between them. CDR1 and CDR2 from the germline V gene are LNHDA and SQIVND (reference sequence). This CDR3 comprises 16 residues. Data came from immunoSEQ multiplex PCR; TCRdb stores just in-frame clones and leaves some out. In the table there are around 170,000 clones, about 86% of which are singletons. The TCR sequence derives from a man aged 25-40 years with active or convalescent COVID-19. The sequencing input was peripheral blood. V gene TRBV19 combines with J gene TRBJ1-4; tentatively, D is TRBD1 (6 bases). The CDR3 protein is CASSIQQGLDGEKLFF. CDR3 nucleotides: TGTGCCAGTAGTATCCAACAGGGTCTCGATGGTGAAAAACTGTTTTTT.